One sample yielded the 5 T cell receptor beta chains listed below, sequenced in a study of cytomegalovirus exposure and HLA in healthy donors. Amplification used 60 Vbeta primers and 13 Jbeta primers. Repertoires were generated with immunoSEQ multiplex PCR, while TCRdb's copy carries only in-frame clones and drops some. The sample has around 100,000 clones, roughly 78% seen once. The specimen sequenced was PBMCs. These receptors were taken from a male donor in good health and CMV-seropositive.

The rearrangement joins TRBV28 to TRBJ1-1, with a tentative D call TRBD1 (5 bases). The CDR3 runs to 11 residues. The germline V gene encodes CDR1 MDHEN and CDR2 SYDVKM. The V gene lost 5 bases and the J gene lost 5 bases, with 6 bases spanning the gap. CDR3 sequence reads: CASSGGTEAFF. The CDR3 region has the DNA TGTGCCAGCAGTGGGGGGACTGAAGCTTTCTTT. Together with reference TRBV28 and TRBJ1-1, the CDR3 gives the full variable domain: DVKVTQSSRYLVKRTGEKVFLECVQDMDHENMFWYRQDPGLGLRLIYFSYDVKMKEKGDIPEGYSVSREKKERFSLILESASTNQTSMYLCASSGGTEAFFGQGTRLTVV.

The CDR3 DNA reads TGTGCCAGCACCACAACCCGGGTTCCGGGGTCACCCCTCCACTTT. Its protein product is CASTTTRVPGSPLHF. The V gene is TRBV14, the J gene TRBJ1-6, with D unclear. V lost 7 bases to trimming and J lost 10 bases, with 20 bases between them. There are 15 residues in the CDR3. Germline V gives CDR1 SGHDN, CDR2 FVKESK. Full variable domain (outside the CDR3, taken from reference TRBV14 and TRBJ1-6): EAGVTQFPSHSVIEKGQTVTLRCDPISGHDNLYWYRRVMGKEIKFLLHFVKESKQDESGMPNNRFLAERTGGTYSTLKVQPAELEDSGVYFCASTTTRVPGSPLHFGNGTRLTVT.

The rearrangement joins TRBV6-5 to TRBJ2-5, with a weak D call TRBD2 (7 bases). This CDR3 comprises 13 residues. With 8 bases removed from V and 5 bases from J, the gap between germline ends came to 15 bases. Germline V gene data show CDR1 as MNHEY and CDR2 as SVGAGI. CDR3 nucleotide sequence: TGTGCCAGCGGGGGGGGCCTGGGGGAGACCCAGTACTTC. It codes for CASGGGLGETQYF.

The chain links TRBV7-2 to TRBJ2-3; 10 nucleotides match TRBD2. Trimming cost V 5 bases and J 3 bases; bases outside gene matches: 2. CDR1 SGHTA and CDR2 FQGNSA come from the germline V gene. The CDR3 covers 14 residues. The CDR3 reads CASSPGLATDTQYF. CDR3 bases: TGTGCCAGCAGCCCGGGACTAGCGACAGATACGCAGTATTTT.

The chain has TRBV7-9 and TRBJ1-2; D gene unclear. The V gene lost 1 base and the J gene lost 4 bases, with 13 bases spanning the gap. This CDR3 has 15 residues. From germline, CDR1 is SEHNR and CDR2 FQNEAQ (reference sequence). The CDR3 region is CASSLEQDHLYGYTF. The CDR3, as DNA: TGTGCCAGCAGCTTAGAGCAGGATCACCTCTATGGCTACACCTTC.